This is a list of T cell receptor beta chains from one sample in a study of T cell repertoires in cytomegalovirus infection. TCRdb reprocessed the reads with MiXCR, giving one entry per CDR3 protein. This table holds approximately 110,000 distinct CDR3 sequences, 9.5% to 13% found once. Which antigens these TCRs recognize remains unknown. The specimen sequenced was PBMCs, sequenced either directly or after in vitro stimulation (not recorded which). All receptors come from a human donor in good health (CMV status not recorded). Some clones in this sample may be carry-over from other donors' samples. Each CDR3 is given with its conserved first and last residue. The D gene is left open where the match is weak. Clone sizes are given selectively: once, few, many, or a class where the clone is expanded.

D	V	size	J	DNA	CDR3
TRBD2	TRBV28	few	TRBJ2-7	TGTGCCACGGGACTAGCGGGAGCCTCAGGGGCCTACGAGCAGTACTTC	CATGLAGASGAYEQYF
NA	TRBV4-1	few	TRBJ1-4	TGCGCCAGCAGCCAAGGGACGGATGAAAAACTGTTTTTT	CASSQGTDEKLFF
NA	TRBV6-1	many	TRBJ1-6	TGTGCCAGCAGTCAGGGGACACCACACTCCTATAATTCACCCCTCCACTTT	CASSQGTPHSYNSPLHF
NA	TRBV5-1	NA	TRBJ2-1	TGCGCCAGCAGCTTAAGACTAGGGGGGTTTGATGAGCAGTTCTTC	CASSLRLGGFDEQFF
TRBD1	TRBV4-1	many	TRBJ2-3	TGCGCCAGCAGCCAAGATACCCCGGACAGGGGATGGACAGATACGCAGTATTTT	CASSQDTPDRGWTDTQYF
TRBD1	TRBV12-3/TRBV12-4	NA	TRBJ1-4	TGTGCCACGGGGACAGGGGGGGAAAAACTGTTTTTT	CATGTGGEKLFF
NA	TRBV4-1	many	TRBJ1-2	TGCGCCAGCAGCCAAGAGAGGGGTTCGGCCTATGGCTACACCTTC	CASSQERGSAYGYTF
TRBD2	TRBV4-1	few	TRBJ2-1	TGCGCCAGCAGCCAGAAAGAGGGTAGCGGGACTTACAATGAGCAGTTCTTC	CASSQKEGSGTYNEQFF
TRBD2	TRBV6-2/TRBV6-3	NA	TRBJ2-2	TGTGCCAGCAGTTACTCGACTAGCGGGAGGGTTGCCGGGGAGCTGTTTTTT	CASSYSTSGRVAGELFF
NA	TRBV7-9	NA	TRBJ1-1	TGTGCCAGCAGCTCCTCCGGGGGGGCTAGGAAAACTTTCTTT	CASSSSGGARKTFF
TRBD2	TRBV20-1	NA	TRBJ2-1	TGCAGTGCAACTAGCGCAAGGCCTTACAATGAGCAGTTCTTC	CSATSARPYNEQFF
NA	TRBV18	NA	TRBJ1-4	TGTGCCAGCTCACCCGTAAATGAAAAACTGTTTTTT	CASSPVNEKLFF
TRBD2	TRBV20-1	few	TRBJ2-1	TGCAGTGCTAGAGATCTGGCGGGAGGGCTTACAAATGAGCAGTTCTTC	CSARDLAGGLTNEQFF
TRBD1	TRBV30	few	TRBJ2-7	TGTGCCTGGAGTGTACGTGGTAGGGACAGGGGCTACGAGCAGTACTTC	CAWSVRGRDRGYEQYF
NA	TRBV9	NA	TRBJ2-1	TGTGCCAGCAGCGTAGAGGGCACCAACAATGAGCAGTTCTTC	CASSVEGTNNEQFF
NA	TRBV6-1	few	TRBJ1-2	TGTGCCAGCTATCGAAGCGAAATCCGCGGCTACACCTTC	CASYRSEIRGYTF
TRBD1	TRBV6-1	many	TRBJ2-2	TGTGCCAGCGGAGGACAGGGGCAATCGGGCTTTGCCGGGGAGCTGTTTTTT	CASGGQGQSGFAGELFF
TRBD1	TRBV27	few	TRBJ2-5	TGTGCCAGCAGTAGAGGGACAGGGTACCAAGAGACCCAGTACTTC	CASSRGTGYQETQYF
TRBD2	TRBV6-5	many	TRBJ2-2	TGTGCCAGCAGTCTCGGGACTACACGCCGGACCGGGGAGCTGTTTTTT	CASSLGTTRRTGELFF
NA	TRBV5-1	many	TRBJ2-3	TGCGCCAGCGGATACGGGACTAGCACAGATACGCAGTATTTT	CASGYGTSTDTQYF
NA	TRBV19	few	TRBJ2-3	TGTGCCAGTAGTAGGGCAGGGGGGGGCACAGATACGCAGTATTTT	CASSRAGGGTDTQYF
NA	TRBV7-2	many	TRBJ1-5	TGTGCCAGCAGCTTTTATAGGGATCAGCCCCAGCATTTT	CASSFYRDQPQHF
TRBD1	TRBV28	few	TRBJ2-7	TGTGCCAGCACACCGGGACAGAGACACTACGAGCAGTACTTC	CASTPGQRHYEQYF
TRBD1	TRBV7-2	many	TRBJ1-1	TGTGCCAGCAGTCGTCCGGGACAGGGGGCTCAAGCTTTCTTT	CASSRPGQGAQAFF
NA	TRBV7-9	few	TRBJ1-1	TGTGCCAGCAGCTTAATAGGGCCGGACACTGAAGCTTTCTTT	CASSLIGPDTEAFF
NA	TRBV7-2	many	TRBJ2-1	TGTGCCAGCAGCTTCCCGGGCAAGTCCAGTGAGCAGTTCTTC	CASSFPGKSSEQFF
TRBD1	TRBV12-3/TRBV12-4	many	TRBJ2-1	TGTGCCAGCAGTTTAAGCTCGGGGACAGGGGACAATGAGCAGTTCTTC	CASSLSSGTGDNEQFF
NA	TRBV29-1	few	TRBJ1-1	TGCAGCGCTTCTCAGGGGTTTGGTACTGAAGCTTTCTTT	CSASQGFGTEAFF
NA	TRBV28	few	TRBJ1-4	TGTGCGCCCAACCTCTGGGGGCAGGGGCGAGAAAAACTGTTTTTT	CAPNLWGQGREKLFF
NA	TRBV10-3	many	TRBJ1-6	TGTGCCATCAGTGGTGGGGGAAATTCACCCCTCCACTTT	CAISGGGNSPLHF
NA	TRBV6-1	NA	TRBJ2-1	TGTGCCAGCAGTCAAGGGGGCGGGAGAGTGGACAATGAGCAGTTCTTC	CASSQGGGRVDNEQFF
TRBD2	TRBV5-1	many	TRBJ2-3	TGCGCCAGCAGCTTGAGCGGGAGGGTCGGCACAGATACGCAGTATTTT	CASSLSGRVGTDTQYF
NA	TRBV7-2	many	TRBJ2-3	TGTGCCAGCAGCTTAGGGTCCGCGGCCAGGAGGAGCACAGATACGCAGTATTTT	CASSLGSAARRSTDTQYF
TRBD2	TRBV28	many	TRBJ2-2	TGTGCCAGCAGACCAGCGGGAGGAACGGGTACCGGGGAGCTGTTTTTT	CASRPAGGTGTGELFF
NA	TRBV28	few	TRBJ1-2	TGTGCCAGCAGTCCTAGAACTTCAACAGGGAACTATGGCTACACCTTC	CASSPRTSTGNYGYTF
TRBD2	TRBV7-8	many	TRBJ2-3	TGTGCCAGCAGCTCTCTGGGACTAGATATGTCAGATACGCAGTATTTT	CASSSLGLDMSDTQYF
NA	TRBV7-2	many	TRBJ1-1	TGTGCCAGCAGCTTCGGTCTCCGGCGGGGAGCTTTCTTT	CASSFGLRRGAFF
NA	TRBV6-6	few	TRBJ2-1	TGTGCCAGCAGTTACTCGATGGGGAATGAGCAGTTCTTC	CASSYSMGNEQFF
NA	TRBV5-1	NA	TRBJ2-2	TGCGCCAGCAGCTCGGGACACACGAACACCGGGGAGCTGTTTTTT	CASSSGHTNTGELFF
TRBD1	TRBV12-3/TRBV12-4	many	TRBJ1-4	TGTGCCAGCAGTTTAGCTCTACAGGGGAATGAAAAACTGTTTTTT	CASSLALQGNEKLFF
TRBD1	TRBV24-1	NA	TRBJ1-2	TGTGCCACCAGCAAGGGGACAGGGAACTATGGCTACACCTTC	CATSKGTGNYGYTF
NA	TRBV19	NA	TRBJ1-1	TGTGCCAGTAACATACCGGGGTTTAACACTGAAGCTTTCTTT	CASNIPGFNTEAFF
TRBD1	TRBV15	NA	TRBJ2-5	TGTGCCACCAGCAGGGACAGGGGCCAAGAGACCCAGTACTTC	CATSRDRGQETQYF
NA	TRBV4-3	NA	TRBJ1-3	TGCGCCAGCAGCCAACCAACGGGGGCTGGAAACACCATATATTTT	CASSQPTGAGNTIYF
NA	TRBV7-2	many	TRBJ1-4	TGTGCCAGCAGCTTTGGAACATTCAGTGAAAAACTGTTTTTT	CASSFGTFSEKLFF
NA	TRBV14	few	TRBJ1-2	TGTGCCAGCAGCCAGACCGGACGGTCGAATAACTATGGCTACACCTTC	CASSQTGRSNNYGYTF
NA	TRBV6-6	NA	TRBJ1-1	TGTGCCAGCAGGGTCCGGATGAACACTGAAGCTTTCTTT	CASRVRMNTEAFF